Listed here is a single T cell receptor (beta chain). Its antigen is not yet known. There are no base qualities to consult, and no much larger clone falls within one base. The data were taken from a study of cytotoxic CD8 clonotypes in ibrutinib-treated CLL (dated by TCRdb to the early 2020s). With respect to the entire study: The cohort included around 16 treatment-naive and about a dozen relapsed/refractory patients; about 18 were IGHV unmutated. Partial responses were observed in 24 patients and complete responses in 2; after a median follow-up of 68 months, remission was maintained in approximately 15 patients and progression was observed in about twelve. Response samples were taken after a median of approximately 12 months on treatment, ranging from roughly 6 to 36 months. Samples averaged about 260,000 productive templates and 90,000 to 100,000 productive rearrangements. Of the roughly 79 people in the trial, 26 had longitudinal samples available. Cryopreserved peripheral blood mononuclear cells were obtained before treatment, at response, and at either sustained remission or disease progression. All remission and progressive disease samples were collected while patients were still receiving ibrutinib. On the study overall, not on this receptor specifically: Sampling times were not matched between patients in sustained remission and patients whose disease was progressing, and lymph node repertoires were not examined. Clonality increased at ibrutinib response, stayed stable in sustained remission, and fell back toward baseline at progression. Baseline clonality exceeded that of age-matched healthy donors and correlated strongly with circulating CD8+ T-cell counts. Public clonotypes were rare and either contracted or stayed stable during treatment, and the rise in clonality at ibrutinib response reflected the expansion of private clonotypes.

The meaning of the sample's time point label: roughly 25 months on ibrutinib. Roughly 2.2 micrograms of genomic DNA were extracted from cryopreserved PBMCs for TCR beta library preparation. High-throughput TCR beta sequencing was performed on longitudinal blood samples from CLL patients receiving ibrutinib monotherapy. The patients took part in an open-label, single-center phase 2 trial of ibrutinib monotherapy. Each clonotype received, on average, approximately 9.9x coverage in deep resolution sequencing performed on a MiSeq, where the target depth lay between 1 in 1 million and 1 in 200,000 T cells. The immunoSEQ hsTCRB Kit was used to generate TCR beta libraries. From the authors' description of their analysis: ImmunoSEQ Data Assistant and ImmunoSEQ Analyzer were used for data analysis, and V, D and J genes were assigned according to IMGT definitions. Clonality, with values ranging from 0 to 1, was calculated as one minus the normalized Shannon entropy of productive rearrangement frequencies. Only overrepresented clonotypes making up at least 0.05% of the repertoire of each patient were included in the public clonotype analysis. Some 13 age-matched healthy donor repertoires from immuneACCESS served as clonality controls. The source is immuneACCESS, and TCRdb retained only in-frame sequences with V and J called. Part of the clones is not carried over; for the studies checked, unresolved V genes explain less than half of this, and the remainder is unexplained. That table is the source of V, J and clone size, and D and trimming were worked out from the DNA. The sample table holds fewer than 200,000 clones, of which less than 85% were seen once. The top ten clones comprise over 4.5% of the sample.

Ends trimmed: V by 1 base, J by 6 bases; bases unmatched to a gene: 7. The CDR3 covers 15 residues, taking in both the cysteine and the phenylalanine. The DNA shown is the 45-base CDR3, in frame from base 1. The germline V gene encodes CDR1 GTSNPN and CDR2 SVGIG (reference sequence). The TCR originated in a human donor with chronic lymphocytic leukemia. The chain is encoded by TRBV30 joined to TRBJ2-2; 8 junctional bases match TRBD1. The input for sequencing was PBMCs, taken after 24 months of ibrutinib treatment. The nucleotide sequence reads as follows: TGTGCCTGGAGTGCTCCGGACAGGGAGGCCGGGGAGCTGTTTTTT. It codes for CAWSAPDREAGELFF.